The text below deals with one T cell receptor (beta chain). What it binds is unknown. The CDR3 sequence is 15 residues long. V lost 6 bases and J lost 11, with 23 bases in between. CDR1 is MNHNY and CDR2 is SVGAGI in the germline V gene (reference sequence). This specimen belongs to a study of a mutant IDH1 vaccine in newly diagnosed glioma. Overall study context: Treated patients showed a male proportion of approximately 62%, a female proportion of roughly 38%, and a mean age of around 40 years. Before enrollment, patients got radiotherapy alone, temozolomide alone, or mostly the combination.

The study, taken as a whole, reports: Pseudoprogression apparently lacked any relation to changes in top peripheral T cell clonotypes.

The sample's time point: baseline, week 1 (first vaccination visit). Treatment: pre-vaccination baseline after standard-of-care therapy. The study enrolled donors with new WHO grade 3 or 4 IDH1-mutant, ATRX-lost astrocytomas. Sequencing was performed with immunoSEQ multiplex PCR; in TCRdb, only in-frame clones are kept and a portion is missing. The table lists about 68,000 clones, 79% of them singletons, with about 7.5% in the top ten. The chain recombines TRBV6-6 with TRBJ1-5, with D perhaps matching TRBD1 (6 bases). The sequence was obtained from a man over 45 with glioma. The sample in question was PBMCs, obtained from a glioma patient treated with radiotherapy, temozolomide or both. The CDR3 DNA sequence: TGTGCCAGCAGAAAGGACAGCGGATTCGTAGGGACCCAGCATTTT. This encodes CASRKDSGFVGTQHF.